This paragraph covers one TCR beta chain sequence. The data derive from a study of blood T cell repertoires in COVID-19. Per the germline V gene, CDR1 is SEHNR and CDR2 is FQNEAQ (reference sequence). Unmatched junction bases numbered 17, after V lost 4 bases and J lost 7 bases. The CDR3 runs to 17 residues. Sequencing was performed with immunoSEQ multiplex PCR; in TCRdb, only in-frame clones are kept and a portion is missing. The data hold 200,000 to 250,000 clones, with more than 80% observed a single time. V usage is TRBV7-9 and J usage is TRBJ1-1, with 8 nucleotides matching TRBD1. This clonotype was obtained from a woman in her thirties or forties with acute COVID-19. The sequenced sample consisted of PBMCs or T cells enriched from blood (not recorded which). This chain's CDR3 is CASSSFHEGQGTYEAFF. CDR3 coding DNA: TGTGCCAGCAGCTCATTTCATGAAGGACAGGGCACGTATGAAGCTTTCTTT.